One and the same sample provided the 14 T cell receptor beta chains below, sequenced in a study of blood T cell repertoires in COVID-19. Sequenced by immunoSEQ multiplex PCR; TCRdb stores in-frame clones only, minus some. The sample records 210,000 or so clones, 89% being singletons. The sequenced sample was peripheral blood. These receptors were taken from a woman aged 40 to 50 with acute or convalescent COVID-19.

This chain uses TRBV3-1 (or the pseudogene TRBV3-2) with TRBJ1-5; TRBD1 matches at 10 bases. The V gene end was trimmed by 1 base and the J gene end by 0 bases; junction bases not matched to a gene: 9. The CDR3 is made up of 19 amino acids. Germline loops: CDR1 LGHDT, CDR2 YNNKEL (reference sequence). The CDR3 region has the DNA TGTGCCAGCAGCCAAGGTCATCGGGACAGGGGAGATAGCAATCAGCCCCAGCATTTT. Its translation is CASSQGHRDRGDSNQPQHF.

The V gene is TRBV5-6, the J gene TRBJ1-1; D is unresolved. Germline values: CDR1 SGHDT, CDR2 YYEEEE. Trimming removed 0 bases from V and 0 bases from J, with 12 bases in between. This CDR3 contains 16 residues. The CDR3 is CASSLEVGEVNTEAFF. CDR3 DNA: TGTGCCAGCAGCTTGGAGGTTGGGGAGGTGAACACTGAAGCTTTCTTT.

The chain links TRBV18 to TRBJ2-7, with 7 positions matching TRBD2. The germline gives CDR1 KGHSH, CDR2 LQKENI. This CDR3 is built from 14 residues. J lost 7 bases, V lost 5 bases, and 11 bases had no gene match. CDR3: CASSEGEGFGEQYV. CDR3 DNA: TGTGCCAGCTCAGAAGGGGAGGGTTTTGGAGAGCAGTACGTC.

The chain has TRBV14 and TRBJ1-1; D gene unclear. The germline CDR1 and CDR2 sequences are SGHDN and FVKESK. The CDR3 totals 14 residues. Trimming pared 5 bases from V and 0 bases from J, leaving 10 bases between. The CDR3 sequence is CASSLLGLNTEAFF. The CDR3 DNA follows: TGTGCCAGCAGCTTACTCGGGTTGAACACTGAAGCTTTCTTT. Full variable domain (remainder filled in from reference TRBV14 and TRBJ1-1): EAGVTQFPSHSVIEKGQTVTLRCDPISGHDNLYWYRRVMGKEIKFLLHFVKESKQDESGMPNNRFLAERTGGTYSTLKVQPAELEDSGVYFCASSLLGLNTEAFFGQGTRLTVV.

The rearrangement joins TRBV9 to TRBJ1-1, with D unresolved. Trimming pared 4 bases from V and 3 bases from J, leaving 7 bases between. The CDR3 contains 12 residues. Germline V lookup: CDR1 SGDLS, CDR2 YYNGEE. The CDR3 nucleotides read TGTGCCAGCAGCCCGGTCGACACTGAAGCTTTCTTT. As protein: CASSPVDTEAFF. The whole variable domain, remainder taken from reference TRBV9 and TRBJ1-1, is DSGVTQTPKHLITATGQRVTLRCSPRSGDLSVYWYQQSLDQGLQFLIQYYNGEERAKGNILERFSAQQFPDLHSELNLSSLELGDSALYFCASSPVDTEAFFGQGTRLTVV.

This clone was counted a few times. The CDR3 reads CATASGNEQFF. CDR3 DNA sequence: TGTGCCACCGCTTCGGGGAATGAGCAGTTCTTC. V gene TRBV24-1 combines with J gene TRBJ2-1, with D possibly matching TRBD2 (5 bases). Between the trimmed V and J ends, which lost 9 bases and 7 bases, there was a span of 9 bases. The CDR3 consists of 11 residues. CDR1 is KGHDR and CDR2 is SFDVKD in the germline V gene.

Only a few counts were recorded for this clone. The chain couples TRBV6-1 to TRBJ2-2, with 12 bases identical to TRBD2. This CDR3 has 15 residues. The trim removed 2 bases at V and 6 bases at J, leaving 1 base unmatched. In germline, CDR1 is MNHNS, CDR2 SASEGT. CDR3 sequence reads: CASSELAGGPGELFF. Here the CDR3 DNA reads TGTGCCAGCAGTGAACTAGCGGGGGGGCCCGGGGAGCTGTTTTTT.

The rearrangement uses TRBV15 and TRBJ1-2; D might be TRBD1 (5 bases). V lost 3 bases to trimming and J lost 9 bases, with 17 bases between them. Germline-derived CDR1 and CDR2 are LNHNV and YYDKDF (reference sequence). The CDR3 contains 14 residues. The CDR3 spells CATSSWGGDRSYTF. The CDR3 DNA reads TGTGCCACCAGCAGCTGGGGAGGGGATCGAAGCTACACCTTC.

The chain employs TRBV24-1 and TRBJ1-5, with TRBD1 matching 9 bases. This CDR3 has 18 amino acids. J lost 1 base, V lost 6 bases, and 12 bases had no gene match. Germline V gene lookup returns CDR1 KGHDR and CDR2 SFDVKD. The chain's CDR3 is CATSKGQGAGPSNQPQHF. CDR3 nucleotide sequence: TGTGCCACCAGTAAGGGACAGGGAGCAGGACCCAGCAATCAGCCCCAGCATTTT.

The chain has TRBV19 and TRBJ2-2; no clear D gene. The CDR3 runs to 14 residues. The germline V gene has CDR1 LNHDA and CDR2 SQIVND (reference sequence). Trimming took off 1 base at V and 7 bases at J, with 10 bases between the two ends. The CDR3 spells CASSIGVRHGELFF. The CDR3 DNA reads as TGTGCCAGTAGTATAGGCGTCAGGCACGGGGAGCTGTTTTTT.

The rearrangement uses TRBV27 and TRBJ1-2; a weak D match, TRBD1 (6 bases). V was trimmed by 5 bases and J by 4 bases, leaving 11 bases between them. There are 13 residues in the CDR3. The germline gives CDR1 MNHEY, CDR2 SMNVEV (reference sequence). The CDR3: CASSEQGTYGYTF. DNA of the CDR3: TGTGCCAGCAGTGAGCAGGGGACCTATGGCTACACCTTC.

The chain carries TRBV5-4 and TRBJ1-6, with TRBD1 matching 7 bases. The CDR3 is 16 amino acids. Trimming at V came to 4 bases and at J to 7 bases, leaving 11 bases not matched to a gene. Germline lookup yields CDR1 SGHNT and CDR2 YYREEE (reference sequence). CDR3 sequence: CASSQGPGQLNSPLHF. The CDR3 coding sequence is TGTGCCAGCAGCCAAGGCCCGGGACAGCTCAATTCACCCCTCCACTTT.

The rearrangement links TRBV10-1 to TRBJ1-1, with 10 bases lining up with TRBD1. CDR3 length equals 15 residues. Trimming at V came to 6 bases and at J to 1 base, leaving 5 bases not matched to a gene. The V gene's germline CDR1 is WNHNN and CDR2 SYGVQD (reference sequence). DNA of the CDR3: TGCGCCAGCAGGCCGAGACAGGGGGCGAACACTGAAGCTTTCTTT. Amino acid sequence: CASRPRQGANTEAFF.

This chain connects TRBV3-1 (or the pseudogene TRBV3-2) to TRBJ2-2; D gene ambiguous. V shed 4 bases and J shed 5 bases, with 5 bases lying between them. This CDR3 contains 12 residues. Germline V gene lookup returns CDR1 LGHDT and CDR2 YNNKEL (reference sequence). The CDR3 DNA reads as TGTGCCAGCAGCCTGACTACCGGGGAGCTGTTTTTT. This codes for CASSLTTGELFF.